Each of the 21 T cell receptor beta chains below was sequenced from the same sample in a study of T cell repertoires in cytomegalovirus infection (dated 2019 in TCRdb). For these receptors, no antigen is known. The label giving this sample's treatment or condition can be read as: in vitro stimulation with specific CMV peptide epitopes to enrich CMV-specific T cells. These reads were obtained on an Illumina HiSeq 1500. The raw public reads went through TCRdb reprocessing: fastp at Q25, MiXCR clone calling, in-frame beta chains kept. Rows are unified per CDR3 protein, each entry keeping the most common DNA and genes. The sample contains hundreds of thousands of distinct CDR3 sequences, 25% to 40% of them found a single time. Jointly, the top ten make up 10% to 15% of the sample. Sample: cultured CD8+ T cells from PBMCs, taken from culture after CMV antigen stimulation. Every receptor here comes from a human donor in good health (CMV status not recorded). Some clones in this sample may be carry-over from other donors' samples.

This clonotype appeared many times. One end of the junction is discordant with germline, which a read error may explain. This chain connects TRBV7-7 to TRBJ2-1; 8 bases align to TRBD1. The CDR3 runs 15 residues. CDR1 is SSHAT, CDR2 FNYEAQ, per germline (reference sequence). For the CDR3, the DNA is TGTGCTAGCAGCTTGTCCAGGGGGCCCTACAATGAGCAGTTCTTC. Translated: CASSLSRGPYNEQFF.

V gene TRBV6-1 combines with J gene TRBJ2-5; 7 bases line up with TRBD1. Germline-derived CDR1 and CDR2 are MNHNS and SASEGT. CDR3 length equals 13 residues. The V segment lost 10 bases and the J segment 3 bases; nucleotides outside the gene matches: 8. CDR3 sequence reads: CATRRGRKETQYF. CDR3 sequence (DNA): TGTGCCACCCGAAGGGGGCGGAAAGAGACCCAGTACTTC.

This clonotype was seen a few times. J is TRBJ2-7 and V is TRBV7-9; D unclear. Germline CDR1 SEHNR, CDR2 FQNEAQ (reference sequence). V was shortened by 8 bases and J by 3 bases, with 5 bases between the two germline ends. The CDR3 has 10 residues. The CDR3 spells CASAVYEQYF. For the CDR3, the DNA is TGTGCCAGCGCGGTCTACGAGCAGTACTTC.

This clonotype was seen only once. The chain joins TRBV2 to TRBJ2-3, with D uncertain. V lost 3 bases and J 6 bases, leaving 22 bases between the germline ends. The CDR3 totals 17 residues. From germline, CDR1 is SNHLY and CDR2 FYNNEI. The CDR3 DNA reads as TGTGCCAGCAGTGATCAGTTTGAGATGGGCGCTCCGGATACGCAGTATTTT. This translates into CASSDQFEMGAPDTQYF.

This clonotype was seen only a few times. The chain joins TRBV7-9 to TRBJ2-1, with a possible D match to TRBD1 (6 bases). Looked up from germline, CDR1 is SEHNR and CDR2 is FQNEAQ (reference sequence). V lost 6 bases and J 5 bases, leaving 17 bases between the germline ends. The CDR3 sequence is 15 residues long. CDR3 region: CASRTGQPPNNEQFF. In DNA form, the CDR3 reads TGTGCCAGCAGAACCGGACAGCCACCCAACAATGAGCAGTTCTTC. The full variable domain, in which reference TRBV7-9 and TRBJ2-1 provide the parts outside the CDR3, is DTGVSQNPRHKITKRGQNVTFRCDPISEHNRLYWYRQTLGQGPEFLTYFQNEAQLEKSRLLSDRFSAERPKGSFSTLEIQRTEQGDSAMYLCASRTGQPPNNEQFFGPGTRLTVL.

In its sample, this clonotype was seen a few times. The chain has TRBV7-6 and TRBJ1-5; D uncertain. This CDR3 comprises 15 residues. V was cut by 5 bases and J by 4 bases, with 15 bases left in between. Germline V CDR1 and CDR2: SGHVS, FNYEAQ. The CDR3 sequence: CASSPILGGNQPQHF. The CDR3, as DNA: TGTGCCAGCAGCCCTATCCTAGGAGGTAATCAGCCCCAGCATTTT.

The V call is TRBV3-1, the J call TRBJ1-2, with D hard to call. CDR1 and CDR2 (germline): LGHDT, YNNKEL (reference sequence). V gave up 0 bases and J gave up 7 bases, with 15 bases separating them. The CDR3 extends over 15 amino acids. As DNA, the CDR3 is TGTGCCAGCAGCCAAGATTTAGGAGAGGGCCTTGGCTACACCTTC. Its protein is CASSQDLGEGLGYTF.

This clonotype was seen a handful of times. The chain recombines TRBV7-3 with TRBJ2-1, with D uncertain. V was pared by 2 bases and J by 1 base, with 9 bases between. The CDR3 contains 15 residues. The V gene's germline CDR1 is SGHTA and CDR2 FQGTGA. The CDR3 spells CASSLERTSYNEQFF. CDR3 coding DNA: TGTGCCAGCAGCTTAGAGAGGACGTCCTACAATGAGCAGTTCTTC. The variable domain in full, completed from reference TRBV7-3 and TRBJ2-1, reads GAGVSQTPSNKVTEKGKYVELRCDPISGHTALYWYRQSLGQGPEFLIYFQGTGAADDSGLPNDRFFAVRPEGSVSTLKIQRTERGDSAVYLCASSLERTSYNEQFFGPGTRLTVL.

The V call is TRBV7-2, the J call TRBJ1-2, with D perhaps matching TRBD1 (5 bases). Per germline, CDR1 SGHTA and CDR2 FQGNSA. V shed 5 bases and J shed 5 bases, with 12 bases lying between them. The CDR3 has 13 residues. Here the CDR3 DNA reads TGTGCCAGCAGCCGGACAAAGGCATATGGCTACACCTTC. Its protein is CASSRTKAYGYTF.

A note on this clonotype: A junction end diverges from the germline sequence, so it may reflect a read error. The V and J genes are TRBV28 and TRBJ2-3; D unclear. Germline assignment: CDR1 MDHEN and CDR2 SYDVKM. This CDR3 spans 13 amino acids. CDR3: CVSSRITTDTQYF. In DNA form, the CDR3 reads TGTGTCAGCAGCAGGATCACCACAGATACGCAGTATTTT.

On this clonotype: This sequence may be a read error, since a much larger clone differs from it by one base. The rearrangement links TRBV12-3 or TRBV12-4 to TRBJ2-3, with D uncertain. CDR3 size: 14 residues. The CDR3 here is CASSLGGYTDSQYF. The CDR3 DNA follows: TGTGCCAGCAGTTTGGGCGGTTACACAGATTCGCAGTATTTT.

This clonotype was counted a few times. The chain uses TRBV7-6 and TRBJ2-1, with TRBD2 identical over 7 bases. The CDR3 has 15 amino acids. Germline values: CDR1 SGHVS, CDR2 FNYEAQ. Here the CDR3 reads CASSFGSGVYNEQFF. As DNA, the CDR3 is TGTGCTAGCTCCTTCGGGAGCGGGGTCTACAATGAGCAGTTCTTC.

The V call is TRBV11-2, the J call TRBJ2-5; D call uncertain. V lost 4 bases and J 4 bases, leaving 13 bases between the germline ends. The CDR3 consists of 14 residues. In germline, CDR1 is SGHAT, CDR2 FQNNGV. CDR3 amino acids: CASSSSLGRETQYF. CDR3 bases: TGTGCCAGCAGCTCCAGCCTCGGTCGAGAGACCCAGTACTTC. Full variable domain (rest looked up from reference TRBV11-2 and TRBJ2-5): EAGVAQSPRYKIIEKRQSVAFWCNPISGHATLYWYQQILGQGPKLLIQFQNNGVVDDSQLPKDRFSAERLKGVDSTLKIQPAKLEDSAVYLCASSSSLGRETQYFGPGTRLLVL.

The CDR3, as DNA: TGTGCCAGCAGCGTAGCGGGTCGACGATCCTACAATGAGCAGTTCTTC. It specifies CASSVAGRRSYNEQFF. The chain uses TRBV9 and TRBJ2-1; no clear D. The V gene lost 0 bases and the J gene lost 1 base, with 11 bases spanning the gap. CDR1 and CDR2 from the germline V gene are SGDLS and YYNGEE. The length of the CDR3 is 16 residues.

The V call is TRBV7-9, the J call TRBJ1-1; D not certain. The CDR3 spans 16 residues. Germline CDR1 SEHNR, CDR2 FQNEAQ (reference sequence). V lost 0 bases and J 3 bases, leaving 14 bases between the germline ends. The CDR3 here is CASSLAPGKWDTEAFF. CDR3 sequence (DNA): TGTGCCAGCAGCTTAGCCCCGGGCAAATGGGACACTGAAGCTTTCTTT.

The gene calls are TRBV11-2 and TRBJ1-1; 8 bases line up with TRBD1. V gave up 5 bases and J gave up 0 bases; unmatched junction bases: 11. The CDR3 sequence is 17 residues long. Looked up from germline, CDR1 is SGHAT and CDR2 is FQNNGV. CDR3 loop: CASSPWDRRGVNTEAFF. The CDR3 nucleotides are TGTGCCAGCAGCCCATGGGACAGGCGGGGGGTGAACACTGAAGCTTTCTTT.

The CDR3 DNA reads TGTGCCAGCAGCCAGTACGGGGCCTACAATGAGCAGTTCTTC. Translation: CASSQYGAYNEQFF. J is TRBJ2-1 and V is TRBV14; D perhaps matches TRBD2 (5 bases). The germline gives CDR1 SGHDN, CDR2 FVKESK. CDR3 length equals 14 residues. Between the trimmed V and J ends, which lost 3 bases and 2 bases, there was a span of 8 bases.

The genes are TRBV5-6 and TRBJ1-6, with D possibly matching TRBD1 (5 bases). From germline, CDR1 is SGHDT and CDR2 YYEEEE. Between the trimmed V and J ends, which lost 4 bases and 13 bases, there was a span of 15 bases. CDR3 length equals 13 residues. Here the CDR3 DNA reads TGTGCCAGCAGCACGGGGGTCCCCCGGCCCCTCCACTTT. This gives the protein CASSTGVPRPLHF.

This clonotype was observed a few times. The V gene is TRBV27, the J gene TRBJ2-3, with D maybe TRBD1 (5 bases). Trimming pared 7 bases from V and 0 bases from J, leaving 17 bases between. The CDR3 has 16 residues. The V gene's germline CDR1 is MNHEY and CDR2 SMNVEV (reference sequence). The DNA of the CDR3 is TGTGCCAGCACCCTCAACAGGTTTTCTAGCACAGATACGCAGTATTTT. Its protein is CASTLNRFSSTDTQYF.

Many counts were recorded for this clonotype. The chain uses TRBV7-6 and TRBJ2-3, with a weak D call TRBD1 (6 bases). CDR3 length: 12 residues. V was clipped by 7 bases and J by 14 bases, with 19 bases between them. In germline, CDR1 is SGHVS, CDR2 FNYEAQ. The chain's CDR3 is CASTLFRGSWYF. In DNA, the CDR3 is TGTGCCAGCACGTTATTTAGGGGGTCTTGGTATTTT.

This clonotype was observed a handful of times. In nucleotides, the CDR3 is TGTGCCACTGCTTTGGGGGGGTTTTCCTACGAGCAGTACGTC. It encodes CATALGGFSYEQYV. The chain couples TRBV15 to TRBJ2-7, with 7 bases fitting TRBD2. Unmatched junction bases numbered 9, after V lost 9 bases and J lost 1 base. CDR3 size: 14 residues. The germline CDR1 and CDR2 sequences are LNHNV and YYDKDF (reference sequence).